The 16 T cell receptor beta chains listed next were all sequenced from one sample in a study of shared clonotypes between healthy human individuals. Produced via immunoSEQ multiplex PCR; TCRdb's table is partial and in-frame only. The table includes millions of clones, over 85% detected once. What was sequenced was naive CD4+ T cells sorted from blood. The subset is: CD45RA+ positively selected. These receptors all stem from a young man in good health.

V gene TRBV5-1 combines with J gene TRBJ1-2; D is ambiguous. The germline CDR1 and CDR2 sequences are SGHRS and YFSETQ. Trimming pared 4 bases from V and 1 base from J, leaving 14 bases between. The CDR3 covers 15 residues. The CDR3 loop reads CASSPPGADNYGYTF. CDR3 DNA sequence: TGCGCCAGCAGCCCGCCGGGAGCTGATAACTATGGCTACACCTTC. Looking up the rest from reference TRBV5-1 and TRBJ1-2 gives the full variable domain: KAGVTQTPRYLIKTRGQQVTLSCSPISGHRSVSWYQQTPGQGLQFLFEYFSETQRNKGNFPGRFSGRQFSNSRSEMNVSTLELGDSALYLCASSPPGADNYGYTFGSGTRLTVV.

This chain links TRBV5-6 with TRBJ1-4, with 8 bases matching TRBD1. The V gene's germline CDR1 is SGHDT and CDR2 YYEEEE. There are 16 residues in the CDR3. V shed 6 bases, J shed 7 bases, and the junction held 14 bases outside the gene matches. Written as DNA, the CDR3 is TGTGCCAGCACCGTACTCCTCACAGGGGGTAGTGAAAAACTGTTTTTT. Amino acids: CASTVLLTGGSEKLFF.

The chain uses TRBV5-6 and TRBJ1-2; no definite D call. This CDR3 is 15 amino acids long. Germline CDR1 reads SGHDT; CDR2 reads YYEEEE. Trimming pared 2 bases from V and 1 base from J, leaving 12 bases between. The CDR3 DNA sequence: TGTGCCAGCAGCTTTTATAACACGGATAACTATGGCTACACCTTC. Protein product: CASSFYNTDNYGYTF.

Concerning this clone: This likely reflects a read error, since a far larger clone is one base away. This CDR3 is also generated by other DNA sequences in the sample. CDR3 nucleotides: TGTGCCTGGAGTCTGAGGGTGAACACTGAAGCTTTCTTT. Protein sequence: CAWSLRVNTEAFF. V gene TRBV30 combines with J gene TRBJ1-1, with D unclear. Trimming removed 2 bases from V and 0 bases from J, with 7 bases in between. Germline values: CDR1 GTSNPN, CDR2 SVGIG (reference sequence). CDR3 length: 13 residues.

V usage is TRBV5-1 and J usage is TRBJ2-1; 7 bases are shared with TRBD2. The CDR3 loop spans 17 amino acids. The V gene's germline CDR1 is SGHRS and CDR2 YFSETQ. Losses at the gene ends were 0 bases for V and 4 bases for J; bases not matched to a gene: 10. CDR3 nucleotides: TGCGCCAGCAGCTTGGAACGGGGGGAAACAATTTACAATGAGCAGTTCTTC. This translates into CASSLERGETIYNEQFF.

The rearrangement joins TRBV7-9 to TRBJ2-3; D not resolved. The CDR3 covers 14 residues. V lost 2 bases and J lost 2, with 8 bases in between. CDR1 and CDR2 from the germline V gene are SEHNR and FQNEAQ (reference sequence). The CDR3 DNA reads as TGTGCCAGCAGCTTAAGCAAGATCACAGATACGCAGTATTTT. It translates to CASSLSKITDTQYF.

CDR3 amino acids: CASSVEGRGYTF. The DNA of the CDR3 is TGTGCCAGCAGCGTAGAAGGGCGAGGCTACACCTTC. The chain is built from TRBV9 and TRBJ1-2; no reliable D call. Trimming stripped 0 bases from V and 8 bases from J, with 8 bases between. This CDR3 has 12 amino acids. Looked up from germline, CDR1 is SGDLS and CDR2 is YYNGEE.

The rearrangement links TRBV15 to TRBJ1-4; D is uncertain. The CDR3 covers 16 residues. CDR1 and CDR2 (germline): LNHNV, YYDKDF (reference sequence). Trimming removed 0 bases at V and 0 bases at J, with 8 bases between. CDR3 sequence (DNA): TGTGCCACCAGCAGAGATCGCGGCGCAACTAATGAAAAACTGTTTTTT. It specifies CATSRDRGATNEKLFF.

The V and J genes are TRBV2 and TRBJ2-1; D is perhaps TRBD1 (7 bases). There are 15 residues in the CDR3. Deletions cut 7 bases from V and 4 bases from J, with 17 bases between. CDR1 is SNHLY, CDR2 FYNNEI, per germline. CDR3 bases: TGTGCCAGCAATCCCAGGGGGAGGTTATACAATGAGCAGTTCTTC. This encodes CASNPRGRLYNEQFF. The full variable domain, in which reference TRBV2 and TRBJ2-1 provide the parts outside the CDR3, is EPEVTQTPSHQVTQMGQEVILRCVPISNHLYFYWYRQILGQKVEFLVSFYNNEISEKSEIFDDQFSVERPDGSNFTLKIRSTKLEDSAMYFCASNPRGRLYNEQFFGPGTRLTVL.

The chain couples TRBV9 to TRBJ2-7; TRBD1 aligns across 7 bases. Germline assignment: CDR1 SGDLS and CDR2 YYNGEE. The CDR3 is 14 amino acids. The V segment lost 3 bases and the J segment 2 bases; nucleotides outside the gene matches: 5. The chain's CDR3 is CASSERQGPYEQYF. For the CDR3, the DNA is TGTGCCAGCAGCGAACGACAGGGACCCTACGAGCAGTACTTC.

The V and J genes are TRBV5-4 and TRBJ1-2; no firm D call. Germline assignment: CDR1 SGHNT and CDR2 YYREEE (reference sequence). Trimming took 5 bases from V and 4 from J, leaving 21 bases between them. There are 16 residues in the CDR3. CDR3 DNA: TGTGCCAGCAGTTTGCGGAACACCCTCTACACCTATGGCTACACCTTC. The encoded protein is CASSLRNTLYTYGYTF.

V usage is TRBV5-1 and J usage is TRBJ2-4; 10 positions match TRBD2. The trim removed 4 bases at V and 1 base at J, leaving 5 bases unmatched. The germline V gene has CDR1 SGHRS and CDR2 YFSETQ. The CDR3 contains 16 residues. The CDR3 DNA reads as TGCGCCAGCAGCCCTAGCGGGAGCGTGGCCAAAAACATTCAGTACTTC. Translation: CASSPSGSVAKNIQYF. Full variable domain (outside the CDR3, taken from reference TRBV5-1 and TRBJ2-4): KAGVTQTPRYLIKTRGQQVTLSCSPISGHRSVSWYQQTPGQGLQFLFEYFSETQRNKGNFPGRFSGRQFSNSRSEMNVSTLELGDSALYLCASSPSGSVAKNIQYFGAGTRLSVL.

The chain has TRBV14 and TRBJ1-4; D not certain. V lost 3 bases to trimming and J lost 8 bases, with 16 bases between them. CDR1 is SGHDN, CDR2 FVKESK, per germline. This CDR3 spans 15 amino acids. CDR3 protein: CASSQMSATGEKLFF. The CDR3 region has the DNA TGTGCCAGCAGCCAGATGTCGGCGACGGGGGAAAAACTGTTTTTT.

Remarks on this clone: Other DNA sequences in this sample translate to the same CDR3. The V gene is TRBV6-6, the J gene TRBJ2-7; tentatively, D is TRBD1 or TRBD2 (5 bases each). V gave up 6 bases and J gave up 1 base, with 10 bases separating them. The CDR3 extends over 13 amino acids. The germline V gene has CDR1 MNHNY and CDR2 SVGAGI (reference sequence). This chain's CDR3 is CASRRDGSYEQYF. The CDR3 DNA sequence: TGTGCCAGCAGAAGGGACGGTTCCTACGAGCAGTACTTC.

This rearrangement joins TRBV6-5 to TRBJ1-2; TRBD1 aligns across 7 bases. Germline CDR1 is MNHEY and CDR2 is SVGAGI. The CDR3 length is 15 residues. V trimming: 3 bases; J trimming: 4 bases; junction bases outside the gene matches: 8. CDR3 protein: CASSYRDRGSYGYTF. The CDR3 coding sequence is TGTGCCAGCAGTTATCGGGACAGAGGCTCCTATGGCTACACCTTC.

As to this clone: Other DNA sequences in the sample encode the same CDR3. The CDR3 nucleotides are TGCGCCAGCAGCTTGGGGGGCGGCAGCACTGAAGCTTTCTTT. Residues: CASSLGGGSTEAFF. This chain connects TRBV5-1 to TRBJ1-1; perhaps TRBD1 as D (5 bases). Trimming stripped 0 bases from V and 4 bases from J, with 10 bases between. CDR3 size: 14 residues. Germline loops: CDR1 SGHRS, CDR2 YFSETQ.